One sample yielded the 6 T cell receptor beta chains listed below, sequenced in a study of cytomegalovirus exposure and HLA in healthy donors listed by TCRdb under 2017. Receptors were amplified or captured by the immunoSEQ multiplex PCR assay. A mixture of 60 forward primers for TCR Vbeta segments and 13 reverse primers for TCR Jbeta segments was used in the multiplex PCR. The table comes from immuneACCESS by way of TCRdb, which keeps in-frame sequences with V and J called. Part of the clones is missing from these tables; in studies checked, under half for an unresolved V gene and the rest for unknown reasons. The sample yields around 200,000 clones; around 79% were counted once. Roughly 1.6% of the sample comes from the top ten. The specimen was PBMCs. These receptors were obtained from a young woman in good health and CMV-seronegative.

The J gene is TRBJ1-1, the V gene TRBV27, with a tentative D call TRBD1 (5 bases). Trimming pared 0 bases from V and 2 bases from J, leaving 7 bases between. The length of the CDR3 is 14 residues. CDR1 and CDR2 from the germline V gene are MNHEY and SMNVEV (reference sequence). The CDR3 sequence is CASSLSGGNTEAFF. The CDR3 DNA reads TGTGCCAGCAGTTTATCGGGGGGAAACACTGAAGCTTTCTTT.

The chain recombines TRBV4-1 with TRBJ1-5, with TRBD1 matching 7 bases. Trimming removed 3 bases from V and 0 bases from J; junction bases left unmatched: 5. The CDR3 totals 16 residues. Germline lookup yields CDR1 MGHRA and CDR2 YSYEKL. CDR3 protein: CASSHGWTGSNQPQHF. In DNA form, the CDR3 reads TGCGCCAGCAGCCACGGATGGACAGGTAGCAATCAGCCCCAGCATTTT.

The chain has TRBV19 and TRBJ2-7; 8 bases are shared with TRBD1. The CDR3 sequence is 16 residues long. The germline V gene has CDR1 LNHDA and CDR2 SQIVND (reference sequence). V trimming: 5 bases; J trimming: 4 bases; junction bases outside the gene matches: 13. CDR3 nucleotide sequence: TGTGCCAGTAGTTCCCCATCGACAGGGGCAAAATACGAGCAGTACTTC. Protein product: CASSSPSTGAKYEQYF.

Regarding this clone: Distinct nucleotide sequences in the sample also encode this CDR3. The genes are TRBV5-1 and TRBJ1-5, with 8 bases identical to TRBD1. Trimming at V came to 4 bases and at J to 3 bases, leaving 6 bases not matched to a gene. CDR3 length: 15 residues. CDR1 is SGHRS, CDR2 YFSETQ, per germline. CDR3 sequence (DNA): TGCGCCAGCAGCGTCGGACAGGGCTACAATCAGCCCCAGCATTTT. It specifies CASSVGQGYNQPQHF.

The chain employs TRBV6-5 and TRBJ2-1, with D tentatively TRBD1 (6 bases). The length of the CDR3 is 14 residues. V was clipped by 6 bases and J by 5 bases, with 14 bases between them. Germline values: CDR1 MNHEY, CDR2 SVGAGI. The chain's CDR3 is CASRGVGANNEQFF. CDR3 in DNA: TGTGCCAGCAGGGGGGTGGGGGCGAACAATGAGCAGTTCTTC.

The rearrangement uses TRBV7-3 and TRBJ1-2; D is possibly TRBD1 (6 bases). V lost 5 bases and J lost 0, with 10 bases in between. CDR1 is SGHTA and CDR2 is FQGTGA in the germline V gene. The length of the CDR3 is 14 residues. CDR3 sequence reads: CASSPDRANYGYTF. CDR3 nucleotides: TGTGCCAGCAGCCCGGACAGAGCTAACTATGGCTACACCTTC. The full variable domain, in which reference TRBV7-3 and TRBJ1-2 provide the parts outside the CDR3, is GAGVSQTPSNKVTEKGKYVELRCDPISGHTALYWYRQSLGQGPEFLIYFQGTGAADDSGLPNDRFFAVRPEGSVSTLKIQRTERGDSAVYLCASSPDRANYGYTFGSGTRLTVV.